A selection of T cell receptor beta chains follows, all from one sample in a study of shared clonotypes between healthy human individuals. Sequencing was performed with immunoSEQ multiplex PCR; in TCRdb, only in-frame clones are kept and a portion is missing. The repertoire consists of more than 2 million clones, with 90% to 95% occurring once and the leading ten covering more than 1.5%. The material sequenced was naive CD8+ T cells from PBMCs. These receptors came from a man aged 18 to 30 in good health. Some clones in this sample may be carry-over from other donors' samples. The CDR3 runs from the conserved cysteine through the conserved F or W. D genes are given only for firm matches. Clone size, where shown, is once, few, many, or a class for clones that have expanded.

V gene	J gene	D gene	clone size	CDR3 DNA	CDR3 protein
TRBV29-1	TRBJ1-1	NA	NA	TGCAGCGTGCTGAAAAACACTGAAGCTTTCTTT	CSVLKNTEAFF
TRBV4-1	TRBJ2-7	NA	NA	TGCGCCAGCAGCCAAGGGCTGGCACGGGGTCGGTACGAGCAGTACTTC	CASSQGLARGRYEQYF
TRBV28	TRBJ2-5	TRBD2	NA	TGTGCCAGCAGTTTCGCGCTAGCGGAAGAGACCCAGTACTTC	CASSFALAEETQYF
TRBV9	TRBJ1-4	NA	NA	TGTGCCAGCAGCGCCCAGTCGCTGAAACATGAAAAACTGTTTTTT	CASSAQSLKHEKLFF
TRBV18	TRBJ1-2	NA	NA	TGTGCCAGCTCACCGGAACAGGGACCTTATGGCTACACCTTC	CASSPEQGPYGYTF
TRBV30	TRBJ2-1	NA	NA	TGTGCCTGGGAAGACGGGAGCTCCTACAATGAGCAGTTCTTC	CAWEDGSSYNEQFF
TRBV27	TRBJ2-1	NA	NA	TGTGCCAGCACCGGGTGGCTAGCAGAAAACAATGAGCAGTTCTTC	CASTGWLAENNEQFF
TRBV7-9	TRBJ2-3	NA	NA	TGTGCCAGCAGTCGGGTCGGAGATACGCAGTATTTT	CASSRVGDTQYF
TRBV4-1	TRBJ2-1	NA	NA	TGCGCCAGCAGCCCGGGACTCGCTTCCTACAATGAGCAGTTCTTC	CASSPGLASYNEQFF
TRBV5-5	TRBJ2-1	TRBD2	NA	TGTGCCAGCAGGGGGACTAGCGGAAGGGCCTACAATGAGCAGTTCTTC	CASRGTSGRAYNEQFF
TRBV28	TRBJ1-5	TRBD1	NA	TGTGCCAGCAGTTCGAGGGGGCCTCAGCCCCAGCATTTT	CASSSRGPQPQHF
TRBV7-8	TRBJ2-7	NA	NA	TGTGCCAGCAGCCCGAACTCCTACGAGCAGTACTTC	CASSPNSYEQYF
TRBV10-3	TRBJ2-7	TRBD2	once	TGTGCCATCAGTGGGGATCCGAGCGGGATGGTCTCCTACGAGCAGTACTTC	CAISGDPSGMVSYEQYF
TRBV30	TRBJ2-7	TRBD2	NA	TGTGCCTGGAGTGTACTCAGCGGGAGCTACGAGCAGTACTTC	CAWSVLSGSYEQYF